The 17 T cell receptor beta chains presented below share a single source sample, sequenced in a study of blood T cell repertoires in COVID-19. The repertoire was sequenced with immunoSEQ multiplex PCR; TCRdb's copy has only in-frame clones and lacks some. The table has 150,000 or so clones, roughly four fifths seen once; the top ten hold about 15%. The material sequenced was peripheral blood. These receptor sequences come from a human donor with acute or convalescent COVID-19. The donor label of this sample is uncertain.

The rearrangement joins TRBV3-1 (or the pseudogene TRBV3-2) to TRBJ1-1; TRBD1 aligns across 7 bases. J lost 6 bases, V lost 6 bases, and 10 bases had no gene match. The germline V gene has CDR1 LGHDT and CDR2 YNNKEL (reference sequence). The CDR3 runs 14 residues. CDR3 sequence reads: CASSRTPGQPEAFF. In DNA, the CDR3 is TGTGCCAGCAGTCGAACGCCGGGACAGCCTGAAGCTTTCTTT.

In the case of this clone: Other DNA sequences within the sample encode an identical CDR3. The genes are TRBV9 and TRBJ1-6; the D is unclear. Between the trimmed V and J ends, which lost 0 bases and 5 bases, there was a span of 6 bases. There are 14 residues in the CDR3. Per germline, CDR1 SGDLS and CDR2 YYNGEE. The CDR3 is CASSVGQNNSPLHF. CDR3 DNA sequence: TGTGCCAGCAGCGTAGGGCAGAATAATTCACCCCTCCACTTT.

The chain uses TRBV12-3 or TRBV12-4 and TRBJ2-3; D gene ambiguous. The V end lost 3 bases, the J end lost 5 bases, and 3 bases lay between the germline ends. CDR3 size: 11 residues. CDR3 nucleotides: TGTGCCAGCAGTTTGAGAGATACGCAGTATTTT. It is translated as CASSLRDTQYF.

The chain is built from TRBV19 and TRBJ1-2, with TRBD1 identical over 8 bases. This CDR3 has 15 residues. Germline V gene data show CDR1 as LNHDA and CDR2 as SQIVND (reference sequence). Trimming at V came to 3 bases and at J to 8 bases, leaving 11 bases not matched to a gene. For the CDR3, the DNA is TGTGCCAGTAGTATCGACGACAGGGGTTCCAAAGGCTACACCTTC. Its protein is CASSIDDRGSKGYTF.

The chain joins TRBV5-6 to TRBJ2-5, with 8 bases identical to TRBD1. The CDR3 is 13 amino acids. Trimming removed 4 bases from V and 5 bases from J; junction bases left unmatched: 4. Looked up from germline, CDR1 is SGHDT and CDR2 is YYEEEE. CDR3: CASSRTGPETQYF. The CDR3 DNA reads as TGTGCCAGCAGCAGGACAGGGCCGGAGACCCAGTACTTC.

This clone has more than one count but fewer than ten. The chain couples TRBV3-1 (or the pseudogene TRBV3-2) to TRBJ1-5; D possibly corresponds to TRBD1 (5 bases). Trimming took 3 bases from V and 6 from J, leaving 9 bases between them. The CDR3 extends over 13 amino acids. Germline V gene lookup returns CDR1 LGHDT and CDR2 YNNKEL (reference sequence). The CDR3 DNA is TGTGCCAGCAGCCAGGGGGGACGTCAGCCCCAGCATTTT. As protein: CASSQGGRQPQHF.

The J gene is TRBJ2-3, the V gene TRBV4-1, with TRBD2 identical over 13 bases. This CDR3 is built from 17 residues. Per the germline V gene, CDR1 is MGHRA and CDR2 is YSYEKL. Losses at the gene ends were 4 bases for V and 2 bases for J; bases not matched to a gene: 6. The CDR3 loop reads CASSPYGLAGDTDTQYF. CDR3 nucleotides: TGCGCCAGCAGCCCCTACGGACTAGCGGGGGACACAGATACGCAGTATTTT.

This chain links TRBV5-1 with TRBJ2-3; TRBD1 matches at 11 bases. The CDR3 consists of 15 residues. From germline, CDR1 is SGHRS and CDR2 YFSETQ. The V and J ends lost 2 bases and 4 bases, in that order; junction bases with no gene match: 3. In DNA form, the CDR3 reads TGCGCCAGCAGCTTCGGACAGGGGGCCCCAGATACGCAGTATTTT. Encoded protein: CASSFGQGAPDTQYF.

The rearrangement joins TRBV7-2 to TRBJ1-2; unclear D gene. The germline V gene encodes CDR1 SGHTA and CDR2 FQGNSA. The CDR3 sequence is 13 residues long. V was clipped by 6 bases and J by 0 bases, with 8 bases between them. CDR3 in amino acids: CASSSVANYGYTF. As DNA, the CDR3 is TGTGCCAGCAGTTCTGTAGCTAACTATGGCTACACCTTC.

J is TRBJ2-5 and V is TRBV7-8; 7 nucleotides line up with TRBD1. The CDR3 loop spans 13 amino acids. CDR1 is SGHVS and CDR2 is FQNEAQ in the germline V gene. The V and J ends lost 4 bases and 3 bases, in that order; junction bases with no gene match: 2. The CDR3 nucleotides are TGTGCCAGCAGCTGGGACAGAGAAGAGACCCAGTACTTC. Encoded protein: CASSWDREETQYF.

The CDR3 here is CAGGGYTEAFF. The DNA of the CDR3 is TGTGCCGGGGGGGGCTACACTGAAGCTTTCTTT. The rearrangement joins TRBV30 to TRBJ1-1; perhaps TRBD1 as D (6 bases). Germline CDR1 GTSNPN, CDR2 SVGIG (reference sequence). The V gene lost 8 bases and the J gene lost 3 bases, with 10 bases spanning the gap. The CDR3 sequence is 11 residues long.

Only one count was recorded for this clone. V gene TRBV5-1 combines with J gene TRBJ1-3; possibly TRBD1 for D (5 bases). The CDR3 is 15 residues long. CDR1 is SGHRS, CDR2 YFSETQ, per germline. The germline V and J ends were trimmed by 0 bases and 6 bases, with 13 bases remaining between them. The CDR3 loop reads CASSLDYPRANTIYF. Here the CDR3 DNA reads TGCGCCAGCAGCTTGGATTATCCCAGGGCAAACACCATATATTTT.

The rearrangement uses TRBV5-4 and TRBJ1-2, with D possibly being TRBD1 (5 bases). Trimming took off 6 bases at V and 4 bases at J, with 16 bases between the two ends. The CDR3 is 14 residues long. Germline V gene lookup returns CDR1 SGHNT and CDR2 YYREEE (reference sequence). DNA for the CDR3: TGTGCCAGCACCCTCGGGGGGGTCGTCTATGGCTACACCTTC. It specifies CASTLGGVVYGYTF.

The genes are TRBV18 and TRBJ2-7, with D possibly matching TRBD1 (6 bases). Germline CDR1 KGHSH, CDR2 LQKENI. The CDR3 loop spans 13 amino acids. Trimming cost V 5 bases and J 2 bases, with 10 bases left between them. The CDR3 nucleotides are TGTGCCAGCTCATCGACAGGCGCCTACGAGCAGTACTTC. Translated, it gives CASSSTGAYEQYF. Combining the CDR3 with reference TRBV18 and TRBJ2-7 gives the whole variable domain NAGVMQNPRHLVRRRGQEARLRCSPMKGHSHVYWYRQLPEEGLKFMVYLQKENIIDESGMPKERFSAEFPKEGPSILRIQQVVRGDSAAYFCASSSTGAYEQYFGPGTRLTVT.

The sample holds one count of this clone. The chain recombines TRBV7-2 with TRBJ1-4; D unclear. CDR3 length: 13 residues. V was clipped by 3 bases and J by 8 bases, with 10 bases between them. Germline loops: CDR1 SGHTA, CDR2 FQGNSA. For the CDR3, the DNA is TGTGCCAGCAGCTTCGCAGGCCCCGAAAAACTGTTTTTT. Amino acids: CASSFAGPEKLFF.

The CDR3 bases are TGCAGCGTTGTCACAGGGGGAGGTAACTATGGCTACACCTTC. It translates to CSVVTGGGNYGYTF. The chain has TRBV29-1 and TRBJ1-2, with TRBD1 matching 8 bases. This CDR3 spans 14 amino acids. CDR1 is SQVTM and CDR2 is ANQGSEA in the germline V gene. The V gene end was trimmed by 4 bases and the J gene end by 1 base; junction bases not matched to a gene: 5.

The chain's CDR3 is CASSGQGRTGELFF. The CDR3 bases are TGTGCCAGCAGTGGACAGGGGAGAACCGGGGAGCTGTTTTTT. The chain recombines TRBV2 with TRBJ2-2; 8 nucleotides align to TRBD1. After removal of 4 bases from V and 5 bases from J, the junction contained 3 bases not matched to a gene. The CDR3 runs 14 residues. The germline CDR1 and CDR2 sequences are SNHLY and FYNNEI.